This passage covers 20 T cell receptor beta chains from one sample sequenced in a study of human T cells and chemical hapten exposure. MiXCR, run by TCRdb on the RACE reads, gives a single entry per CDR3 protein. The sample carries about 89,000 distinct CDR3 sequences, over 10% recorded once. Time point here: patch test 3, about 24 weeks after DPC sensitization. Treatment in this sample: therapeutic diphenylcyclopropenone sensitization with weekly scalp DPC. The material sequenced was whole blood, taken in connection with sensitization to the hapten diphenylcyclopropenone (DPC). The receptor source for this set is a woman aged 45-65 years with alopecia areata. Some clones in this sample may be carry-over from other donors' samples.

As for this clonotype: Compared with germline, one end of the junction differs, possibly owing to a read error. The V gene is TRBV29-1, the J gene TRBJ2-3; TRBD2 matches 8 bases. The CDR3 covers 14 residues. Germline V gives CDR1 SQVTM, CDR2 ANQGSEA. CDR3 amino acids: CSVEIAGGTDTKYF. The CDR3 nucleotides are TGCAGCGTTGAAATTGCGGGAGGCACAGATACGAAGTATTTT.

This clonotype was found many times. The genes are TRBV29-1 and TRBJ2-7, with 8 nucleotides matching TRBD2. There are 15 residues in the CDR3. The V and J ends lost 1 base and 2 bases, in that order; junction bases with no gene match: 7. Germline CDR1 is SQVTM and CDR2 is ANQGSEA. In DNA form, the CDR3 reads TGCAGCGTTGAAGGTAGTAGCGGGGATCCCTACGAGCAGTACTTC. This translates into CSVEGSSGDPYEQYF.

This clonotype has just a few counts. The chain joins TRBV18 to TRBJ2-1; TRBD2 aligns across 10 bases. Per the germline V gene, CDR1 is KGHSH and CDR2 is LQKENI. This CDR3 is built from 16 residues. V trimming: 2 bases; J trimming: 7 bases; junction bases outside the gene matches: 8. The CDR3 DNA is TGTGCCAGCTCACCATTGCCCGGACTAGCGGAAAATGAGCAGTTCTTC. This gives the protein CASSPLPGLAENEQFF.

This chain uses TRBV20-1 with TRBJ1-1, with D unresolved. Trimming left V 4 bases short and J 8 bases short, with 2 bases between. CDR3 length equals 8 residues. Germline values: CDR1 DFQATT, CDR2 SNEGSKA (reference sequence). CDR3 sequence: CSATEAFF. In DNA, the CDR3 is TGCAGTGCTACCGAAGCTTTCTTT.

This clonotype occurred many times. V usage is TRBV11-2 and J usage is TRBJ2-1, with D perhaps matching TRBD2 (6 bases). The CDR3 contains 15 residues. The germline V gene has CDR1 SGHAT and CDR2 FQNNGV. Deletions cut 6 bases from V and 4 bases from J, with 16 bases between. The DNA for the CDR3 is TGTGCCAGCAGGGAGGGCCAGACCCTATACAATGAGCAGTTCTTC. Residues: CASREGQTLYNEQFF.

The chain carries TRBV19 and TRBJ1-5; 7 positions agree with TRBD1. Per the germline V gene, CDR1 is LNHDA and CDR2 is SQIVND (reference sequence). The V gene end was trimmed by 6 bases and the J gene end by 6 bases; junction bases not matched to a gene: 8. This CDR3 contains 14 residues. CDR3 coding DNA: TGTGCCAGTAGAAAGACAGGGACCACTCAGCCCCAGCATTTT. This sequence encodes CASRKTGTTQPQHF.

This clonotype was seen ten or more times. The V call is TRBV7-9, the J call TRBJ2-2; D call uncertain. Germline CDR1 SEHNR, CDR2 FQNEAQ (reference sequence). V was trimmed by 3 bases and J by 9 bases, leaving 11 bases between them. This CDR3 contains 13 residues. The CDR3 nucleotides are TGTGCCAGCAGCTTCCGGCCTTTGCGGGAGCTGTTTTTT. It encodes CASSFRPLRELFF.

Only a few counts were recorded for this clonotype. This sequence joins TRBV20-1 and TRBJ1-5; 10 bases align to TRBD1. The CDR3 sequence is 15 residues long. With V trimmed by 2 bases and J by 11 bases, 12 bases remained unmatched. The germline V gene encodes CDR1 DFQATT and CDR2 SNEGSKA (reference sequence). CDR3 in amino acids: CSARLAGTGAWTQHF. CDR3 sequence (DNA): TGCAGTGCTAGATTAGCCGGGACAGGGGCTTGGACCCAGCATTTT.

This clonotype occurred a few times. This chain connects TRBV10-1 to TRBJ1-1, with 8 bases lining up with TRBD1. This CDR3 spans 15 amino acids. Germline CDR1 WNHNN, CDR2 SYGVQD (reference sequence). V shed 3 bases and J 1 base; nucleotides not matched to a gene: 4. CDR3: CASSDSGGGNTEAFF. The CDR3, as DNA: TGCGCCAGCAGTGACTCAGGGGGCGGGAACACTGAAGCTTTCTTT.

The chain combines TRBV6-1 with TRBJ2-5; no clear D gene. The CDR3 has 13 amino acids. V was cut by 2 bases and J by 2 bases, with 6 bases left in between. CDR1 is MNHNS, CDR2 SASEGT, per germline. The CDR3 here is CASSEITQETQYF. CDR3 DNA: TGTGCCAGCAGTGAAATCACGCAAGAGACCCAGTACTTC.

This clonotype has a count of ten or more. The rearrangement uses TRBV7-9 and TRBJ1-4, with D perhaps TRBD1 (5 bases). V dropped 5 bases and J dropped 4 bases, with 14 bases sitting between them. From germline, CDR1 is SEHNR and CDR2 FQNEAQ (reference sequence). The CDR3 totals 15 residues. The CDR3 DNA reads as TGTGCCAGCAGCCTGACCGGGACGGTTAATGAAAAACTGTTTTTT. This codes for CASSLTGTVNEKLFF.

This clonotype was detected many times. The CDR3 spells CASSSATRDRGYTEAFF. The DNA for the CDR3 is TGCGCCAGCAGCTCAGCAACCAGGGACAGGGGGTACACTGAAGCTTTCTTT. V usage is TRBV5-1 and J usage is TRBJ1-1, with 11 bases identical to TRBD1. V shed 3 bases, J shed 3 bases, and the junction held 10 bases outside the gene matches. Germline lookup yields CDR1 SGHRS and CDR2 YFSETQ. The CDR3 length is 17 residues.

This clonotype was seen only a few times. V is TRBV6-5 and J is TRBJ1-6, with D possibly matching TRBD1 (6 bases). V was pared by 6 bases and J by 5 bases, with 17 bases between. The CDR3 sequence is 16 residues long. Per germline, CDR1 MNHEY and CDR2 SVGAGI. The CDR3 spells CASRRNREFNNSPLHF. The CDR3 DNA follows: TGTGCCAGCAGAAGAAACAGGGAATTTAATAATTCACCCCTCCACTTT.

The J gene is TRBJ1-2, the V gene TRBV20-1, with no clear D. Germline values: CDR1 DFQATT, CDR2 SNEGSKA (reference sequence). The CDR3 length is 14 residues. V lost 3 bases, J lost 5 bases, and 16 bases lay in between. The CDR3 sequence: CSASPSDVPYGYTF. In nucleotides, the CDR3 is TGCAGTGCTAGCCCCTCCGACGTACCATATGGCTACACCTTC.

Many counts were recorded for this clonotype. The chain employs TRBV7-2 and TRBJ2-3; 11 bases agree with TRBD2. CDR3 size: 18 residues. V shed 5 bases, J shed 6 bases, and the junction held 16 bases outside the gene matches. CDR1 SGHTA and CDR2 FQGNSA come from the germline V gene. The CDR3 nucleotides read TGTGCCAGCAGCCGTCCGGGGGTCACTAGCGGGAGATACGATACGCAGTATTTT. Its translation: CASSRPGVTSGRYDTQYF. Variable domain in full (rest from reference TRBV7-2 and TRBJ2-3): GAGVSQSPSNKVTEKGKDVELRCDPISGHTALYWYRQSLGQGLEFLIYFQGNSAPDKSGLPSDRFSAERTGGSVSTLTIQRTQQEDSAVYLCASSRPGVTSGRYDTQYFGPGTRLTVL.

This clonotype turned up a few times. V and J are TRBV29-1 and TRBJ1-2, with D maybe TRBD1 (6 bases). Trimming shortened V by 7 bases and J by 4 bases, and 10 bases separated the two germline ends. Germline CDR1 and CDR2: SQVTM and ANQGSEA. The CDR3 sequence is 11 residues long. DNA of the CDR3: TGCAGCGAAAGGACAGTCTATGGCTACACCTTC. Amino acid sequence: CSERTVYGYTF. Together with reference TRBV29-1 and TRBJ1-2, the CDR3 gives the full variable domain: SAVISQKPSRDICQRGTSLTIQCQVDSQVTMMFWYRQQPGQSLTLIATANQGSEATYESGFVIDKFPISRPNLTFSTLTVSNMSPEDSSIYLCSERTVYGYTFGSGTRLTVV.

This clonotype was observed many times. V gene TRBV29-1 combines with J gene TRBJ2-3; TRBD1 is a possible D gene (5 bases). Germline V gene data show CDR1 as SQVTM and CDR2 as ANQGSEA. The CDR3 contains 13 residues. Trimming took off 2 bases at V and 6 bases at J, with 12 bases between the two ends. The chain's CDR3 is CSVERQGADTQYF. Here the CDR3 DNA reads TGCAGCGTTGAACGGCAGGGTGCGGATACGCAGTATTTT.

In this sample, this clonotype turned up many times. The CDR3 DNA reads TGTGCCAGCAGCTTAGGAGGCATTCAGTATGGCTACACCTTC. Residues: CASSLGGIQYGYTF. The chain has TRBV7-9 and TRBJ1-2; no firm D call. Trimming removed 1 base from V and 5 bases from J, with 11 bases in between. The CDR3 is made up of 14 amino acids. Germline CDR1 SEHNR, CDR2 FQNEAQ (reference sequence).

This clonotype appeared a few times. The rearrangement uses TRBV7-9 and TRBJ1-2; weak D call: TRBD1 (5 bases). Germline V CDR1 and CDR2: SEHNR, FQNEAQ (reference sequence). CDR3 length: 15 amino acids. The V end was cut by 3 bases, the J end by 0 bases, with 11 bases between. The CDR3 nucleotides read TGTGCCAGCAGCTTGGAAGGGGCGGCTAACTATGGCTACACCTTC. It yields the protein CASSLEGAANYGYTF.

This clonotype was counted at least ten times. The CDR3 is CASSHRLAGSEQFF. Here the CDR3 DNA reads TGTGCCAGCAGCCATAGACTAGCGGGCAGTGAGCAGTTCTTC. The genes are TRBV4-2 and TRBJ2-1, with 10 bases matching TRBD2. The CDR3 spans 14 residues. Trimming cost V 3 bases and J 9 bases; bases outside gene matches: 5. In germline, CDR1 is LGHNA, CDR2 YNFKEQ.